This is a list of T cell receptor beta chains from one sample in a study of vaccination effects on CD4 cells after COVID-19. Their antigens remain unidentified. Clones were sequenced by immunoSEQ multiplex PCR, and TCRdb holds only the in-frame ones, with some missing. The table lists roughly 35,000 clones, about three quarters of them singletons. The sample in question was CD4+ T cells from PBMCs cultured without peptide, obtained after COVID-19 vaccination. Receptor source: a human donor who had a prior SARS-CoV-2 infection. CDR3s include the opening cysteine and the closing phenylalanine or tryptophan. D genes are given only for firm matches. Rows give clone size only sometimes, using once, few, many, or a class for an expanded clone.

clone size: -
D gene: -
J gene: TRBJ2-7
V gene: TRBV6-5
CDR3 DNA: TGTGCCAGCAGCAACCTACGCGGCGAGCAGTACTTC
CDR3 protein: CASSNLRGEQYF

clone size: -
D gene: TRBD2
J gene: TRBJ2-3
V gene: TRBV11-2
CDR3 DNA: TGTGCCAGCAGCCCCCGGACTAGCGGCCCCTTTTCGCAGTATTTT
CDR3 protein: CASSPRTSGPFSQYF

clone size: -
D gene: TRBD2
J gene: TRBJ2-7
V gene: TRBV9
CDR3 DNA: TGTGCCAGCAGCCCCCCGCCGGGACTAGCGTCCCACGAGCAGTACTTC
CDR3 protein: CASSPPPGLASHEQYF

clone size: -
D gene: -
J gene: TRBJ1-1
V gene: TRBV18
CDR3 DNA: TGTGCCAGCTCACCAAACAGCTATTACACTGAAGCTTTCTTT
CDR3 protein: CASSPNSYYTEAFF

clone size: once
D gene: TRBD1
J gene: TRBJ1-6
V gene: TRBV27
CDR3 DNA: TGTGCCAGCAGCAGGGGGGGATCCTATAATTCACCCCTCCACTTT
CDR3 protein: CASSRGGSYNSPLHF

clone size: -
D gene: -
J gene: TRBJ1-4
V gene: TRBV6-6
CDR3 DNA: TGTGCCAGCAGTTCACCTGCAACTAATGAAAAACTGTTTTTT
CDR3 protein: CASSSPATNEKLFF

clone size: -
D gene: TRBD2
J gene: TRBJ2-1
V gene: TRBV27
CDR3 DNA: TGTGCCAGCAGTGGGGACTACTACAATGAGCAGTTCTTC
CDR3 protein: CASSGDYYNEQFF

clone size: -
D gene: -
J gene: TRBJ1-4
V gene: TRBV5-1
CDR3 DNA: TGCGCCAGCAGCTTGGCGGGGCGGGGTGAAAAACTGTTTTTT
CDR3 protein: CASSLAGRGEKLFF

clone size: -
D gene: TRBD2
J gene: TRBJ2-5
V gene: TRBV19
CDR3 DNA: TGTGCCAGTAGTGGGACTAGCGGGACCCAAGAGACCCAGTACTTC
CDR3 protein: CASSGTSGTQETQYF

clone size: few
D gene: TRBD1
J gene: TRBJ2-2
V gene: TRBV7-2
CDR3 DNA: TGTGCCAGCAGTATACAGGGGGCCGGGGAGCTGTTTTTT
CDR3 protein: CASSIQGAGELFF

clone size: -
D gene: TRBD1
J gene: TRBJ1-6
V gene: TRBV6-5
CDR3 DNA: TGTGCCAGCAGTTATTCAGGGGGCTGGGATAATTCACCCCTCCACTTT
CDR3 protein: CASSYSGGWDNSPLHF

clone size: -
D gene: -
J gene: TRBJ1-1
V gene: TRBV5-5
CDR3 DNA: TGTGCCAGCAGCTTGGAGCCAAGCTCGAGGGGAGCTTTCTTT
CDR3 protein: CASSLEPSSRGAFF

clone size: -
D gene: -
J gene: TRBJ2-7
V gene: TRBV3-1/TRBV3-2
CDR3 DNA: TGTGCCAGCAGCCAAGATGGGGCGGGCGGAGTCTACGAGCAGTACTTC
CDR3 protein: CASSQDGAGGVYEQYF

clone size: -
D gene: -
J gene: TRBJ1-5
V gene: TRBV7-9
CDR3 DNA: TGTGCCAGCAGCGACGACAGCAGAACCCAGCCCCAGCATTTT
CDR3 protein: CASSDDSRTQPQHF

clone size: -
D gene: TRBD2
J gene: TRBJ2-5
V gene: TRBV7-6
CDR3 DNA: TGTGCCAGCAGTCTTACTCAACAGCGGGGGGGGGAGACCCAGTACTTC
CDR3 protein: CASSLTQQRGGETQYF

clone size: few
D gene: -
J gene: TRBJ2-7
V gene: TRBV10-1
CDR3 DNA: TGCGCCAGCAGTGAGTTCGCGAGAGGAGTTAACTACGAGCAGTACTTC
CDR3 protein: CASSEFARGVNYEQYF

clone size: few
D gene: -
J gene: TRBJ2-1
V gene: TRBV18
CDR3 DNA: TGTGCCAGCTCACCAGGGGTCCCCTCCTACAATGAGCAGTTCTTC
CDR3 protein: CASSPGVPSYNEQFF

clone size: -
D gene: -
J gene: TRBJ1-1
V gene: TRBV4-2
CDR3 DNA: TGTGCCAGCAGCCGGGTAAACACTGAAGCTTTCTTT
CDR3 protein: CASSRVNTEAFF

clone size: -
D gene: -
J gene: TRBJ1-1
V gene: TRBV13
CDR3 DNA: TGTGCCAGCAGCTTAGGACGGAGGAACACTGAAGCTTTCTTT
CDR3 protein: CASSLGRRNTEAFF

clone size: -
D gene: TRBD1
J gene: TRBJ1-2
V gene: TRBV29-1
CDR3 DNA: TGCAGCGTTGGGGACAGTTCGTACACCTTC
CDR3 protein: CSVGDSSYTF

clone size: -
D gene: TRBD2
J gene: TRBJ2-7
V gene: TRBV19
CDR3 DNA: TGTGCCAGTAGTCCTCTAGCGGGGGGCAGTCTAATCCACGAGCAGTACTTC
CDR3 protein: CASSPLAGGSLIHEQYF

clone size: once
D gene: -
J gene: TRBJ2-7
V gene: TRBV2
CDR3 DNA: TGTGCCAGCAGTGATGAAAGGGGCGGCGAGCAGTACTTC
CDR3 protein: CASSDERGGEQYF

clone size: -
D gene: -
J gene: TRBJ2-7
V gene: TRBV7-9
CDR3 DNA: TGTGCCAGCAGCTTAGCCGGGACTGGCGCATACGAGCAGTACTTC
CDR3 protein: CASSLAGTGAYEQYF

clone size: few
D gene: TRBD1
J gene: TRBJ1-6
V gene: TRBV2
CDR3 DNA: TGTGCCAGCGGGGACAGGGGGTATAATTCACCCCTCCACTTT
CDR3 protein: CASGDRGYNSPLHF

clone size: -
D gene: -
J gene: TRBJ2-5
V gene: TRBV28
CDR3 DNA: TGTGCCAGCAGTTCCGGGGGAGCGGGCTCCCAAGAGACCCAGTACTTC
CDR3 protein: CASSSGGAGSQETQYF

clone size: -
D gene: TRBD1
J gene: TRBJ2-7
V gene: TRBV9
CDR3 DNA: TGTGCCAGCAGCGCAAAACAGGGGCCCGGCTACGAGCAGTACTTC
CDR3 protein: CASSAKQGPGYEQYF

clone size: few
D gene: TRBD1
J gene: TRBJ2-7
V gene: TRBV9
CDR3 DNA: TGTGCCAGCAGCCCTTCCGGGACAGGTGGTGGAGAGCAGTACTTC
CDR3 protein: CASSPSGTGGGEQYF

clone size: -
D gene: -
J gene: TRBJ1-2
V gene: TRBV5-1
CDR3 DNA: TGCGCCAGCAGCGGACCTACAGGGCTGGATGGCTACACCTTC
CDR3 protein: CASSGPTGLDGYTF

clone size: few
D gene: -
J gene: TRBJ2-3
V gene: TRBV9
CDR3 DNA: TGTGCCAGCAGCGTAGGACGGAACAGGGTCAGCGGCACAGATACGCAGTATTTT
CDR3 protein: CASSVGRNRVSGTDTQYF

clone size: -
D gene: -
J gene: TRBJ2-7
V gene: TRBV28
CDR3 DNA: TGTGCCAGCTGGACAGGGACTACCTCCTACGAGCAGTACTTC
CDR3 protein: CASWTGTTSYEQYF

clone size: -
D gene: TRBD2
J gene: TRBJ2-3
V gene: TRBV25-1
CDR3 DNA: TGTGCCAGCGCAAGCCAAGAGGGAGGGAGAGCAGATACGCAGTATTTT
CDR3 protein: CASASQEGGRADTQYF

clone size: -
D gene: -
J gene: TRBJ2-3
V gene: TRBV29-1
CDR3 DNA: TGCAGCACCGGACCAAGCACAGATACGCAGTATTTT
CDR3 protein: CSTGPSTDTQYF

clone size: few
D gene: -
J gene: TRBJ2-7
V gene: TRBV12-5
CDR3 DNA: TGTGCTAGTGGTTCCTCGGGGACCTACGAGCAGTACTTC
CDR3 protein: CASGSSGTYEQYF

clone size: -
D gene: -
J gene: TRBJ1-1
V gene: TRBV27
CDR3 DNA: TGTGCCAGCAGTTTTTCCGGGGAGGTGGGCACTGAAGCTTTCTTT
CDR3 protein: CASSFSGEVGTEAFF

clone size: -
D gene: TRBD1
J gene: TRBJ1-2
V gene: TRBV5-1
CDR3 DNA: TGCGCCAGCAGCAATGGGACAGGAACTATCGGCTACACCTTC
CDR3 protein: CASSNGTGTIGYTF

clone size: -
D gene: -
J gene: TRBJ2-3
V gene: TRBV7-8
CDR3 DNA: TGTGCCAGCAGCTTATCGACTGTCACCCATACGCAGTATTTT
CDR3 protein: CASSLSTVTHTQYF

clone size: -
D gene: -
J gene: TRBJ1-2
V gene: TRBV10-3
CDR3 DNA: TGTGCCATCAGTGAGTCGATTTTAGGATTTCTACTTGGCTACACCTTC
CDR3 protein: CAISESILGFLLGYTF

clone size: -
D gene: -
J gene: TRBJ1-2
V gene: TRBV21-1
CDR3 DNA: TGTGCCAGCAGTACCGGGACAGGGGAGACTAACTATGGCTACACCTTC
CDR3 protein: CASSTGTGETNYGYTF

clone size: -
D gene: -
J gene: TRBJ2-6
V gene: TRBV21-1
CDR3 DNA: TGTGCCAGCAGGGGGACTAGCGGGGGGAGCTCTGGGGCCAACGTCCTGACTTTC
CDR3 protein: CASRGTSGGSSGANVLTF

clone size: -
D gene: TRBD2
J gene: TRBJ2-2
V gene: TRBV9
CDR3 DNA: TGTGCCAGCAGCCCCCCCGGACTAGCGAACACCGGGGAGCTGTTTTTT
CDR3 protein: CASSPPGLANTGELFF

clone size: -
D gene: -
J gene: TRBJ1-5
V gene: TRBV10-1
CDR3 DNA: TGCGCCAGCAAGCGGGGGGAATGGGGCAATCAGCCCCAGCATTTT
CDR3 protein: CASKRGEWGNQPQHF

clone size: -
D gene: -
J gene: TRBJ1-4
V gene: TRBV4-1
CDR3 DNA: TGCGCCACCAACGGGCGTCCGGGGGACGAAAAACTGTTTTTT
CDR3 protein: CATNGRPGDEKLFF

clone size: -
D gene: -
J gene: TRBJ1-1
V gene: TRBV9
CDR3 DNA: TGTGCCAGCAGCCCCAGGGGTATGAACACTGAAGCTTTCTTT
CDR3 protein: CASSPRGMNTEAFF

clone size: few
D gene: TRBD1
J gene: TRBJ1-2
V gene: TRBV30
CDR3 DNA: TGTGCCTGGAGTGCGGGACAGGGGGATGGCTACACCTTC
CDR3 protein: CAWSAGQGDGYTF

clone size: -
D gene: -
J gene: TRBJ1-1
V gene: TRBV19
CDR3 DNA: TGTGCCAGTAGCGACAGGTCCCTAAGCGCGGCTTTCTTT
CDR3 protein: CASSDRSLSAAFF

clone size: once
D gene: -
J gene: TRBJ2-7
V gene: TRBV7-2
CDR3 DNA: TGTGCCAGCAGCGCGAGGTTCGCAGGGATTGGCGAGCAGTACTTC
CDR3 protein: CASSARFAGIGEQYF

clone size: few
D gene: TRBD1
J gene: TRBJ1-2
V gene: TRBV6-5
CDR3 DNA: TGTGCCAGCAGTCGGACAGGGTTTAACTATGGCTACACCTTC
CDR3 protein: CASSRTGFNYGYTF

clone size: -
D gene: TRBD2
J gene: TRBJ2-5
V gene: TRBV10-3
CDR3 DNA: TGTGCCATCAGTGACGTAGCGGGAGCGCAAGAGACCCAGTACTTC
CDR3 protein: CAISDVAGAQETQYF

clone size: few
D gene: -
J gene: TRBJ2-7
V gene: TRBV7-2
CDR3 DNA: TGTGCCAGCAGCTTAAGTAGCGGACTGTCACGCTTC
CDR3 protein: CASSLSSGLSRF

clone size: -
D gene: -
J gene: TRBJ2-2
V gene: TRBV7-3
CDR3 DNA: TGTGCCACGCAGCAGGCTAGTGGCACCGGGGAGCTGTTTTTT
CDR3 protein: CATQQASGTGELFF

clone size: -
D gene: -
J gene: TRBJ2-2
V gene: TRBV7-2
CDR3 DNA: TGTGCCAGCAGCTTATCTAGAGTCGGGGAGCTGTTTTTT
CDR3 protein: CASSLSRVGELFF